These 29 T cell receptor beta chains came from one sample sequenced in a study of blood T cell repertoires in COVID-19. Generated by immunoSEQ multiplex PCR, the TCRdb table keeps only in-frame clones and is missing some. The data show roughly 70,000 clones, 90% seen once. The sequenced sample was peripheral blood. The source of these receptors is a man in his forties or fifties with COVID-19, enrolled during active disease.

The rearrangement uses TRBV7-8 and TRBJ1-4; D gene uncertain. CDR1 and CDR2 (germline): SGHVS, FQNEAQ. The CDR3 extends over 15 amino acids. Trimming took 4 bases from V and 1 from J, leaving 10 bases between them. In nucleotides, the CDR3 is TGTGCCAGCAGCTCCGCTGGGCTAACTAATGAAAAACTGTTTTTT. It codes for CASSSAGLTNEKLFF.

V usage is TRBV6-2 or TRBV6-3 and J usage is TRBJ1-5, with TRBD1 matching over 8 bases. Germline CDR1 is MNHEY and CDR2 is SVGEGT. J lost 1 base, V lost 0 bases, and 5 bases had no gene match. This CDR3 comprises 17 residues. CDR3 nucleotides: TGTGCCAGCAGTTACTCGAACAGGGGGTTAAGCAATCAGCCCCAGCATTTT. It translates to CASSYSNRGLSNQPQHF.

This chain joins TRBV15 and TRBJ2-1; possible D gene TRBD2, 6 bases. The length of the CDR3 is 16 residues. Trimming removed 1 base at V and 6 bases at J, with 16 bases between. In germline, CDR1 is LNHNV, CDR2 YYDKDF (reference sequence). As DNA, the CDR3 is TGTGCCACCAGCAGAGGGGCGTGGACTAAGAGCAATGAGCAGTTCTTC. Protein product: CATSRGAWTKSNEQFF. The whole variable domain, filled in from reference TRBV15 and TRBJ2-1, reads DAMVIQNPRYQVTQFGKPVTLSCSQTLNHNVMYWYQQKSSQAPKLLFHYYDKDFNNEADTPDNFQSRRPNTSFCFLDIRSPGLGDTAMYLCATSRGAWTKSNEQFFGPGTRLTVL.

This clone occurred a few times. CDR3 sequence (DNA): TGTGCCAGCAGCCCGAGGGGGTGGGACACCGGGGAGCTGTTTTTT. Amino acid sequence: CASSPRGWDTGELFF. The chain uses TRBV7-9 and TRBJ2-2, with D possibly TRBD1 on 6 matching bases. From germline, CDR1 is SEHNR and CDR2 FQNEAQ (reference sequence). This CDR3 is built from 15 residues. V lost 5 bases to trimming and J lost 3 bases, with 13 bases between them.

The chain recombines TRBV7-2 with TRBJ2-7; D is ambiguous. The CDR3 contains 15 residues. Trimming took 0 bases from V and 7 from J, leaving 16 bases between them. Per germline, CDR1 SGHTA and CDR2 FQGNSA. The DNA for the CDR3 is TGTGCCAGCAGCTTAGCGGAACCCCCCCTAGGAGAGCAGTACTTC. The encoded protein is CASSLAEPPLGEQYF.

The J gene is TRBJ2-5, the V gene TRBV24-1; 11 bases align to TRBD1. Trimming at V came to 3 bases and at J to 7 bases, leaving 6 bases not matched to a gene. Per germline, CDR1 KGHDR and CDR2 SFDVKD. The CDR3 contains 15 residues. CDR3 sequence reads: CATSDPGQGDLTQYF. The CDR3 DNA is TGTGCCACCAGTGATCCGGGACAGGGGGATTTGACCCAGTACTTC.

The chain carries TRBV24-1 and TRBJ1-4; unclear D gene. The CDR3 is made up of 14 amino acids. CDR1 is KGHDR and CDR2 is SFDVKD in the germline V gene. The V and J ends lost 4 bases and 7 bases respectively, with 12 bases between them. CDR3: CATSDALGGEKLFF. The DNA of the CDR3 is TGTGCCACCAGTGACGCCCTCGGTGGTGAAAAACTGTTTTTT.

The CDR3 coding sequence is TGTGCCAGCAGCTTGGAAGCGGGAGGGCATGACGAGCAGTACTTC. Translating it yields CASSLEAGGHDEQYF. The rearrangement links TRBV5-4 to TRBJ2-7; TRBD2 matches at 10 bases. The CDR3 length is 15 residues. Germline lookup yields CDR1 SGHNT and CDR2 YYREEE (reference sequence). J lost 5 bases, V lost 0 bases, and 5 bases had no gene match.

The chain employs TRBV7-8 and TRBJ1-1; D uncertain. V was shortened by 1 base and J by 8 bases, with 11 bases between the two germline ends. Germline V CDR1 and CDR2: SGHVS, FQNEAQ. There are 13 residues in the CDR3. In nucleotides, the CDR3 is TGTGCCAGCAGCTTAGAACGGGGAGGCGAAGCTTTCTTT. It yields the protein CASSLERGGEAFF.

The chain recombines TRBV4-2 with TRBJ1-3, with TRBD1 matching 10 bases. The CDR3 spans 15 residues. V lost 1 base and J lost 3; bases outside the gene matches: 0. Germline loops: CDR1 LGHNA, CDR2 YNFKEQ. CDR3 in amino acids: CASSQGDRGGNTIYF. The CDR3, as DNA: TGTGCCAGCAGCCAAGGGGACAGGGGTGGAAACACCATATATTTT.

The gene calls are TRBV18 and TRBJ2-1; 14 bases line up with TRBD2. Germline loops: CDR1 KGHSH, CDR2 LQKENI. The junction had 10 bases not matched to a gene; V was cut back by 3 bases and J by 6 bases. This CDR3 spans 18 amino acids. The CDR3, as DNA: TGTGCCAGCTCACCGGTGGGACTAGCGGGAGTAGAGGGCAATGAGCAGTTCTTC. Protein product: CASSPVGLAGVEGNEQFF.

The chain employs TRBV11-2 and TRBJ2-7; 7 bases align to TRBD2. Germline V CDR1 and CDR2: SGHAT, FQNNGV. The CDR3 has 16 amino acids. V lost 3 bases and J lost 2; bases outside the gene matches: 10. In DNA, the CDR3 is TGTGCCAGCAGCTTTGGAAAGGCGGGAGTCCCCTACGAGCAGTACTTC. Its translation: CASSFGKAGVPYEQYF.

J is TRBJ1-2 and V is TRBV6-5, with TRBD1 identical over 9 bases. J gave up 7 bases and V 2 bases, and 5 bases lay outside the gene matches. The germline V gene encodes CDR1 MNHEY and CDR2 SVGAGI. This CDR3 is 14 amino acids long. Here the CDR3 reads CASSYVGQGGGYTF. CDR3 DNA: TGTGCCAGCAGTTACGTGGGACAGGGAGGTGGCTACACCTTC.

This clone was detected once. The V call is TRBV5-4, the J call TRBJ1-2; 11 nucleotides line up with TRBD1. Trimming cost V 4 bases and J 7 bases; bases outside gene matches: 9. Germline V gene lookup returns CDR1 SGHNT and CDR2 YYREEE (reference sequence). The length of the CDR3 is 15 residues. CDR3 DNA: TGTGCCAGCAGCGAAAGGACAGGGGGCGCAAGTGGCTACACCTTC. This gives the protein CASSERTGGASGYTF.

The chain employs TRBV2 and TRBJ1-2, with TRBD1 matching 10 bases. Germline V gene sequence: CDR1 SNHLY, CDR2 FYNNEI. With 5 bases clipped from V and 6 bases from J, the junction kept 6 bases outside the gene matches. There are 14 residues in the CDR3. The CDR3 DNA reads TGTGCCAGCAGTCGGGACAGGGGAGTGCATGGCTACACCTTC. Translating it yields CASSRDRGVHGYTF.

The chain has TRBV7-9 and TRBJ1-2; no clear D gene. Germline values: CDR1 SEHNR, CDR2 FQNEAQ (reference sequence). The CDR3 totals 13 residues. V was shortened by 3 bases and J by 3 bases, with 8 bases between the two germline ends. The CDR3 spells CASSLGRDYGYTF. CDR3 nucleotides: TGTGCCAGCAGCTTGGGGAGGGACTATGGCTACACCTTC.

J is TRBJ2-2 and V is TRBV2, with no clear D. Trimming pared 7 bases from V and 7 bases from J, leaving 7 bases between. Germline CDR1 reads SNHLY; CDR2 reads FYNNEI. The CDR3 sequence is 11 residues long. The CDR3 region is CASKTYGELFF. In nucleotides, the CDR3 is TGTGCCAGCAAAACTTACGGGGAGCTGTTTTTT.

This sequence joins TRBV2 and TRBJ2-7, with TRBD2 matching over 12 bases. Germline CDR1 and CDR2: SNHLY and FYNNEI. V shed 2 bases and J 5 bases; nucleotides not matched to a gene: 7. The length of the CDR3 is 16 residues. CDR3 in DNA: TGTGCCAGCAGTGAACAGACTAGCGGGAGTTTCGACGAGCAGTACTTC. Protein sequence: CASSEQTSGSFDEQYF.

The genes are TRBV6-5 and TRBJ2-7; perhaps TRBD1 as D (6 bases). Germline V gene data show CDR1 as MNHEY and CDR2 as SVGAGI. The CDR3 covers 14 residues. V shed 7 bases and J shed 5 bases, with 18 bases lying between them. The CDR3 here is CASIEAAGVHEQYF. DNA of the CDR3: TGTGCCAGCATAGAGGCGGCAGGGGTCCACGAGCAGTACTTC.

V and J are TRBV6-6 and TRBJ2-7; D perhaps matches TRBD2 (6 bases). The CDR3 length is 14 residues. The V end was cut by 3 bases, the J end by 0 bases, with 9 bases between. Germline-derived CDR1 and CDR2 are MNHNY and SVGAGI (reference sequence). The CDR3 loop is CASSYSGVSYEQYF. CDR3 sequence (DNA): TGTGCCAGCAGTTATTCGGGGGTCTCCTACGAGCAGTACTTC.

The chain uses TRBV6-6 and TRBJ1-4; 7 nucleotides agree with TRBD1. The V gene's germline CDR1 is MNHNY and CDR2 SVGAGI (reference sequence). J gave up 0 bases and V 7 bases, and 8 bases lay outside the gene matches. CDR3 length: 16 amino acids. CDR3 DNA sequence: TGTGCCAGCACACCACGACAGGGAACAACTAATGAAAAACTGTTTTTT. Translating gives CASTPRQGTTNEKLFF.

The chain links TRBV19 to TRBJ1-1; D ambiguous. This CDR3 spans 16 amino acids. V shed 7 bases and J shed 5 bases, with 23 bases lying between them. The V gene's germline CDR1 is LNHDA and CDR2 SQIVND (reference sequence). The CDR3 region has the DNA TGTGCCAGTATACTTTCGCCCGTTTCACCCAAAACTGAAGCTTTCTTT. Translating it yields CASILSPVSPKTEAFF. Together with reference TRBV19 and TRBJ1-1, the CDR3 gives the full variable domain: DGGITQSPKYLFRKEGQNVTLSCEQNLNHDAMYWYRQDPGQGLRLIYYSQIVNDFQKGDIAEGYSVSREKKESFPLTVTSAQKNPTAFYLCASILSPVSPKTEAFFGQGTRLTVV.

The chain is built from TRBV28 and TRBJ1-6, with 9 bases aligning to TRBD1. In germline, CDR1 is MDHEN, CDR2 SYDVKM. This CDR3 comprises 14 residues. The ends lost 3 bases at V and 9 bases at J; junction bases unmatched: 3. The CDR3 DNA follows: TGTGCCAGCAGTTTGGGACAGGGTAGTTCACCCCTCCACTTT. Translating it yields CASSLGQGSSPLHF. The variable domain in full, with the rest retrieved from reference TRBV28 and TRBJ1-6, is DVKVTQSSRYLVKRTGEKVFLECVQDMDHENMFWYRQDPGLGLRLIYFSYDVKMKEKGDIPEGYSVSREKKERFSLILESASTNQTSMYLCASSLGQGSSPLHFGNGTRLTVT.

V usage is TRBV6-6 and J usage is TRBJ2-1; 7 nucleotides line up with TRBD2. With 8 bases clipped from V and 7 bases from J, the junction kept 2 bases outside the gene matches. Germline loops: CDR1 MNHNY, CDR2 SVGAGI (reference sequence). There are 11 residues in the CDR3. Here the CDR3 reads CASGGGNEQFF. The CDR3 nucleotides read TGTGCCAGCGGGGGGGGGAATGAGCAGTTCTTC.

V gene TRBV4-1 combines with J gene TRBJ1-1; D unresolved. In germline, CDR1 is MGHRA, CDR2 YSYEKL. V was pared by 4 bases and J by 1 base, with 13 bases between. The CDR3 is made up of 15 amino acids. Here the CDR3 DNA reads TGCGCCAGCAGCCTTCCGGCAGAGGGGAACACTGAAGCTTTCTTT. Its translation: CASSLPAEGNTEAFF.

The chain links TRBV7-3 to TRBJ2-5; 10 nucleotides align to TRBD2. CDR1 and CDR2 from the germline V gene are SGHTA and FQGTGA. This CDR3 is 13 amino acids long. Trimming took 5 bases from V and 5 from J; bases not matched to a gene: 2. The CDR3 nucleotides are TGTGCCAGCAGCATGGGACTAGCGGAGACCCAGTACTTC. Translation gives CASSMGLAETQYF.

The chain has TRBV10-3 and TRBJ1-3; 8 bases line up with TRBD1. CDR3 length equals 17 residues. Trimming removed 3 bases from V and 2 bases from J; junction bases left unmatched: 9. CDR1 and CDR2 (germline): ENHRY, SYGVKD. CDR3 in amino acids: CAISDLPRTGPGNTIYF. The CDR3 DNA reads as TGTGCCATCAGTGACTTACCCCGGACAGGGCCTGGAAACACCATATATTTT.

The CDR3 protein is CASTRGETVYGYTF. The DNA for the CDR3 is TGTGCCAGCACCCGGGGGGAGACAGTCTATGGCTACACCTTC. The chain links TRBV7-9 to TRBJ1-2; TRBD1 might be the D (5 bases). Trimming stripped 7 bases from V and 4 bases from J, with 16 bases between. This CDR3 has 14 residues. Germline V gene sequence: CDR1 SEHNR, CDR2 FQNEAQ (reference sequence).

This clone has just one count. V usage is TRBV3-1 (or the pseudogene TRBV3-2) and J usage is TRBJ2-5; possibly TRBD2 for D (6 bases). The CDR3 has 15 residues. Trimming took off 3 bases at V and 5 bases at J, with 16 bases between the two ends. Germline CDR1 reads LGHDT; CDR2 reads YNNKEL (reference sequence). CDR3 loop: CASSHRLVDGETQYF. Here the CDR3 DNA reads TGTGCCAGCAGCCACAGACTAGTCGATGGGGAGACCCAGTACTTC.